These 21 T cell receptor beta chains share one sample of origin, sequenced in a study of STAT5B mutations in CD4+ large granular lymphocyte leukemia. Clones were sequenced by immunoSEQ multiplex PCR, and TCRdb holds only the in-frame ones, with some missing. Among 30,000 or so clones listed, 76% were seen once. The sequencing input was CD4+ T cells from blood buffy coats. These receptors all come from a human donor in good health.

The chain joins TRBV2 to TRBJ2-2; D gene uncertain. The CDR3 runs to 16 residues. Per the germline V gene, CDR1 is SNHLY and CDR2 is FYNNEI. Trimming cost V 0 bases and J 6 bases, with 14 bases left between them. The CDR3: CASSEAFGSPAGELFF. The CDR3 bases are TGTGCCAGCAGTGAAGCGTTCGGTAGCCCCGCCGGGGAGCTGTTTTTT.

The CDR3 is CASSVGRGGPDTQYF. In DNA form, the CDR3 reads TGTGCCAGCAGCGTAGGCCGGGGGGGGCCGGATACGCAGTATTTT. The chain carries TRBV9 and TRBJ2-3, with 8 bases that match TRBD2. Germline V gene sequence: CDR1 SGDLS, CDR2 YYNGEE. The CDR3 length is 15 residues. The V gene end was trimmed by 0 bases and the J gene end by 6 bases; junction bases not matched to a gene: 6.

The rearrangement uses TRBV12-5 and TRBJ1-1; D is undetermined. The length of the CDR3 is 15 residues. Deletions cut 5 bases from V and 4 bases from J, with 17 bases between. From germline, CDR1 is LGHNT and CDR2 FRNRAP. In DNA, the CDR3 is TGTGCTAGTGGTCCACCCTGGGTTGTGAGCACTGAAGCTTTCTTT. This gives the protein CASGPPWVVSTEAFF.

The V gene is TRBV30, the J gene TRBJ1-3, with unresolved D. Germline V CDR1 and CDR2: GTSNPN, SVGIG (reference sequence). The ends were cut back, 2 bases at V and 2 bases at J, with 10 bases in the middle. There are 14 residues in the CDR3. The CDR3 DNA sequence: TGTGCCTGGAGTATTCAAGTCGCTGGAAACACCATATATTTT. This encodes CAWSIQVAGNTIYF.

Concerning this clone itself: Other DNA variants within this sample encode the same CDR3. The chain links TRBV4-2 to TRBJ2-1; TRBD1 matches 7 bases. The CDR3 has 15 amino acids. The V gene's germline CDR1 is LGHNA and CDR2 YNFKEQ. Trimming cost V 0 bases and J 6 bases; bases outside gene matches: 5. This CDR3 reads CASSQEGAGGNEQFF. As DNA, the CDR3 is TGTGCCAGCAGCCAAGAAGGTGCAGGGGGCAATGAGCAGTTCTTC.

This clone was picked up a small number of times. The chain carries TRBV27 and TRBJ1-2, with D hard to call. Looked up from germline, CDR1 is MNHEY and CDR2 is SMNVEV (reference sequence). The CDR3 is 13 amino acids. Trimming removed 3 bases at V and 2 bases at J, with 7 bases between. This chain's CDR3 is CASSFSVNYGYTF. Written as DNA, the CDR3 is TGTGCCAGCAGTTTCTCGGTCAACTATGGCTACACCTTC.

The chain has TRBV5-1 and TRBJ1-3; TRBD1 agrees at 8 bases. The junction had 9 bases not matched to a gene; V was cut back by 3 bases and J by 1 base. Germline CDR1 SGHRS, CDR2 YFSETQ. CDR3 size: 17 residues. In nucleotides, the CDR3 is TGCGCCAGCAGCTCCCAGGGGGCGAGAGTTTCTGGAAACACCATATATTTT. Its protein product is CASSSQGARVSGNTIYF.

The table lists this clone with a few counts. The CDR3 region has the DNA TGTGCCTGGAACCCAAACGGCCGGAACACTGAAGCTTTCTTT. Amino acid sequence: CAWNPNGRNTEAFF. The rearrangement links TRBV30 to TRBJ1-1; D is ambiguous. Looked up from germline, CDR1 is GTSNPN and CDR2 is SVGIG (reference sequence). The CDR3 is 14 amino acids. The V end lost 4 bases, the J end lost 1 base, and 13 bases lay between the germline ends.

CDR3 coding DNA: TGTGCCAGCAGTGAATCCTACGAGCAGTACTTC. Encoded protein: CASSESYEQYF. This chain links TRBV6-1 with TRBJ2-7; D is ambiguous. V lost 2 bases and J 1 base, leaving 0 bases between the germline ends. The V gene's germline CDR1 is MNHNS and CDR2 SASEGT. The CDR3 covers 11 residues.

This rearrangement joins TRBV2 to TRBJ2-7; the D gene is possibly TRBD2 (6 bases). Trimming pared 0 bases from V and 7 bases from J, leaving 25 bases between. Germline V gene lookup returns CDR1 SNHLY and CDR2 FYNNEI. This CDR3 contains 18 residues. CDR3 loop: CASSEASGLANSPREQYF. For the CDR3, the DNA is TGTGCCAGCAGTGAAGCCTCGGGGCTAGCGAACTCCCCCCGGGAGCAGTACTTC.

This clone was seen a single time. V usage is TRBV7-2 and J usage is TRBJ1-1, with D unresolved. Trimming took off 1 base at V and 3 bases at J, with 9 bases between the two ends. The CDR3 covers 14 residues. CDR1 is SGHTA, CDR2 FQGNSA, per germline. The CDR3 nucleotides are TGTGCCAGCAGCTTAGGCTACGGGTACACTGAAGCTTTCTTT. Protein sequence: CASSLGYGYTEAFF.

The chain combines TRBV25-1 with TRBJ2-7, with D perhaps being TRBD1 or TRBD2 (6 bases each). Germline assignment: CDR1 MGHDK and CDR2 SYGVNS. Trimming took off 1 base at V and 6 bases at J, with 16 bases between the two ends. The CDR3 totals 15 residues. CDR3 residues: CASSEFTGGGGEQYF. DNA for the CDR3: TGTGCCAGCAGTGAATTTACAGGCGGAGGGGGCGAGCAGTACTTC.

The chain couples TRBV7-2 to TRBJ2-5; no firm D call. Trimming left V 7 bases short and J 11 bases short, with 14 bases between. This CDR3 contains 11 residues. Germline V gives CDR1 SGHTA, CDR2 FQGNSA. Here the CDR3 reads CASTLTKEQYF. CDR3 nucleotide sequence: TGTGCCAGCACCCTCACTAAGGAGCAGTACTTC.

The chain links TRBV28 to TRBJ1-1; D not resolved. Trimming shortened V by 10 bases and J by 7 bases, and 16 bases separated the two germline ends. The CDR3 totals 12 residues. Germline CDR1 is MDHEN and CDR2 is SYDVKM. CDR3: CATHPAWSEAFF. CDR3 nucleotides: TGTGCCACCCATCCTGCTTGGAGTGAAGCTTTCTTT.

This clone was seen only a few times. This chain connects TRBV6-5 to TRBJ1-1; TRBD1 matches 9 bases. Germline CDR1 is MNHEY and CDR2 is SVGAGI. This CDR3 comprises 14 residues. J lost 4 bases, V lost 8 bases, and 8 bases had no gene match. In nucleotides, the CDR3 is TGTGCCAGCCGAGGATGGACAGGGGTCACTGAAGCTTTCTTT. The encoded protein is CASRGWTGVTEAFF.

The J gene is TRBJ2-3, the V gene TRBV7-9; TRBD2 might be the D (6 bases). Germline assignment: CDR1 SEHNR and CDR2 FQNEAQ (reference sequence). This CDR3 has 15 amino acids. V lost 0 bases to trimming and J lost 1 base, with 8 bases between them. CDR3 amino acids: CASSLATRGTDTQYF. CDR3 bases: TGTGCCAGCAGCTTAGCGACTAGAGGCACAGATACGCAGTATTTT.

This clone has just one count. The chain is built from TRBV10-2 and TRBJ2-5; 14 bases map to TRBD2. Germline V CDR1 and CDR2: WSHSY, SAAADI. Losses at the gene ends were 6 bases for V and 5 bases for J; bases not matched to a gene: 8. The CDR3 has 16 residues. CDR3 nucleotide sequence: TGCGCCAGCAGCACCGGGACTAGCGGGAGATGGGAGACCCAGTACTTC. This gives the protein CASSTGTSGRWETQYF.

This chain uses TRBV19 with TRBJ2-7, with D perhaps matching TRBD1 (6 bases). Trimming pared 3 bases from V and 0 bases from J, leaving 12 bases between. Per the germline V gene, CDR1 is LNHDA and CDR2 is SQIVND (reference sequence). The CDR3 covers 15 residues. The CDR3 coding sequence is TGTGCCAGTAGTATTAGATGGGACAACTCCTACGAGCAGTACTTC. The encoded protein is CASSIRWDNSYEQYF.

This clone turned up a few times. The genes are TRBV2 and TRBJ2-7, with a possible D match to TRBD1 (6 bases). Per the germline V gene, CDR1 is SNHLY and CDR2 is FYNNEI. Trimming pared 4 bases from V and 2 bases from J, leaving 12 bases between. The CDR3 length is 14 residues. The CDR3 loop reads CASSGQAPPYEQYF. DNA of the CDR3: TGTGCCAGCAGTGGACAGGCACCTCCCTACGAGCAGTACTTC.

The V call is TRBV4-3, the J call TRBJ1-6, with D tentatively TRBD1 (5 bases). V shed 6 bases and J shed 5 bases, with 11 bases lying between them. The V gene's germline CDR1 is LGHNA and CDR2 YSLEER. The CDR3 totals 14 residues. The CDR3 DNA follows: TGCGCCAGCAGTTCCACGGGGCATAATTCACCCCTCCACTTT. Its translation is CASSSTGHNSPLHF.

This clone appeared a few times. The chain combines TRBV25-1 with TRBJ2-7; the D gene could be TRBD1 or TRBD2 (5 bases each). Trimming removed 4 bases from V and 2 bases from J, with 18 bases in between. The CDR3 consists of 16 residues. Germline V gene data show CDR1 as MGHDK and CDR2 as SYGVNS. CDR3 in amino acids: CASSGTRDAAAYEQYF. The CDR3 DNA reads TGTGCCAGCAGTGGCACTCGGGACGCCGCGGCCTACGAGCAGTACTTC.